This TCR beta chain is drawn from a study of blood T cell repertoires in COVID-19. Study details: Both acute and convalescent COVID-19 samples were obtained from the United States, Italy and Spain.

In the source study's methods: Researchers report that nucleated cell counts were estimated from reference gene primer amplification. Sequencing was performed with immunoSEQ multiplex PCR; in TCRdb, only in-frame clones are kept and a portion is missing. The V and J calls and clone size were taken over from that table, and D and trimming were inferred from the DNA. The sample has nearly 350,000 clones; approximately 91% are singletons. Germline-derived CDR1 and CDR2 are SQVTM and ANQGSEA. The CDR3 length is 16 residues. J lost 5 bases, V lost 1 base, and 9 bases had no gene match. Sequences were obtained from peripheral blood. This sequence joins TRBV29-1 and TRBJ2-2; 8 bases align to TRBD1. The TCR comes from a woman in her 70s with COVID-19, enrolled during active disease. The CDR3 DNA is TGCAGCGTTGAAGGGTATCGGACAGGGCGGACCGGGGAGCTGTTTTTT. Translation: CSVEGYRTGRTGELFF.